A selection of T cell receptor beta chains follows, all from one sample in a study of CD8 T cells in ankylosing spondylitis. MiXCR was run by TCRdb on the 5' RACE reads, yielding one entry per CDR3 protein. Altogether under 200,000 distinct CDR3 sequences are present, 11% being singletons, with the ten largest covering about 29%. Sequencing was done on a sample of blood, either unsorted or a sorted T cell fraction (not recorded which). The receptors come from a male donor with ankylosing spondylitis or in good health (not recorded which). CDR3s include the opening cysteine and the closing phenylalanine or tryptophan. A D gene is named only where the DNA matches it firmly. Part of the rows lack a size; the others show once, few, many or a class for expanded clones.

size: many; D: TRBD2; J: TRBJ2-1; length: 17; V: TRBV9; DNA: TGTGCCAGCAGCGCCAAAGCGACTAGCGGGCTTTACAATGAGCAGTTCTTC; CDR3: CASSAKATSGLYNEQFF
size: many; D: NA; J: TRBJ2-3; length: 15; V: TRBV20-1; DNA: TGCAGTGCTAGAGCTAACCGCGGGGTCCCAGATACGCAGTATTTT; CDR3: CSARANRGVPDTQYF
size: NA; D: TRBD2; J: TRBJ2-7; length: 15; V: TRBV11-2; DNA: TGTGCCAGCAGCTCCCGGACTAGCGGGAGCTGCGAGCAGTACTTC; CDR3: CASSSRTSGSCEQYF
size: many; D: TRBD2; J: TRBJ2-3; length: 15; V: TRBV4-3; DNA: TGCGCCAGCAGCCAGAGTAGCGGGGGGGCTGATACGCAGTATTTT; CDR3: CASSQSSGGADTQYF
size: many; D: NA; J: TRBJ1-1; length: 14; V: TRBV29-1; DNA: TGCAGCGTTGATAGAGGGGCTCTGGTCACTGAAGCTTTCTTT; CDR3: CSVDRGALVTEAFF
size: NA; D: NA; J: TRBJ1-1; length: 12; V: TRBV20-1; DNA: TGCAGTGCCCAGCGGGGGAACACTGAAGCTTTCTTT; CDR3: CSAQRGNTEAFF
size: many; D: TRBD2; J: TRBJ2-6; length: 16; V: TRBV29-1; DNA: TGCAGCGTTGAAGTACTAGCGGGCTCTGGGGCCAACGTCCTGACTTTC; CDR3: CSVEVLAGSGANVLTF
size: many; D: NA; J: TRBJ1-4; length: 13; V: TRBV20-1; DNA: TGCAGTGCTAGTCGACAGAATAATGAAAAACTGTTTTTT; CDR3: CSASRQNNEKLFF
size: many; D: NA; J: TRBJ1-1; length: 14; V: TRBV7-9; DNA: TGTGCCAGCAGCTTGGAGGGGAGGTCGGCTGAAGCTTTCTTT; CDR3: CASSLEGRSAEAFF
size: many; D: NA; J: TRBJ1-1; length: 14; V: TRBV5-1; DNA: TGCGCCAGCAGGACTCAGGGTACGAACACTGAAGCTTTCTTT; CDR3: CASRTQGTNTEAFF
size: many; D: NA; J: TRBJ1-3; length: 14; V: TRBV3-1; DNA: TGTGCCAGCAGCCCGAGGGGTTCTGGAAACACCATATATTTT; CDR3: CASSPRGSGNTIYF
size: many; D: TRBD1; J: TRBJ2-2; length: 14; V: TRBV12-3/TRBV12-4; DNA: TGTGCCAGCAGACAACAGGGGGCCACCGGGGAGCTGTTTTTT; CDR3: CASRQQGATGELFF
size: few; D: TRBD2; J: TRBJ2-1; length: 16; V: TRBV11-1; DNA: TGTGCCAGCAGCTCAACTAGCGGAAGCTCCTACAATGAGCAGTTCTTC; CDR3: CASSSTSGSSYNEQFF
size: many; D: NA; J: TRBJ2-7; length: 12; V: TRBV29-1; DNA: TGCAGCGTTAGTTTGACTCTATACGAGCAGTACTTC; CDR3: CSVSLTLYEQYF
size: many; D: TRBD1; J: TRBJ1-2; length: 13; V: TRBV12-3/TRBV12-4; DNA: TGTGCCAGCAGGGAAACAGGGGGCGATGGCTACACCTTC; CDR3: CASRETGGDGYTF
size: NA; D: NA; J: TRBJ1-6; length: 14; V: TRBV19; DNA: TGTGCCACATCAACAGGGTCGGATAATTCACCCCTCCACTTT; CDR3: CATSTGSDNSPLHF
size: many; D: NA; J: TRBJ2-1; length: 17; V: TRBV10-3; DNA: TGTGCCATCAGTGAGTTAGGGACTTCCAGCTCCTACAATGAGCAGTTCTTC; CDR3: CAISELGTSSSYNEQFF
size: few; D: TRBD2; J: TRBJ2-3; length: 19; V: TRBV5-1; DNA: TGCGCCAGCAGCCACGACGGGACTAGCGCCTCGTCCTACCCAGATACGCAGTATTTT; CDR3: CASSHDGTSASSYPDTQYF
size: many; D: TRBD2; J: TRBJ2-1; length: 16; V: TRBV5-1; DNA: TGCGCCAGCAGCTTGGGACCGGGAGGACCCCTAATTGAGCAGTTCTTC; CDR3: CASSLGPGGPLIEQFF
size: NA; D: TRBD2; J: TRBJ2-5; length: 18; V: TRBV2; DNA: TGTGCCAGCAGTCCGGATCTCCTAGCGGGGGCCATTGTGGAGACCCAGTACTTC; CDR3: CASSPDLLAGAIVETQYF
size: many; D: NA; J: TRBJ1-2; length: 14; V: TRBV6-5; DNA: TGTGCCAGCAGTTCCCTGGGATATTCCTATGGCTACACCTTC; CDR3: CASSSLGYSYGYTF
size: few; D: NA; J: TRBJ2-7; length: 16; V: TRBV5-6; DNA: TGTGCCAGCAGCTTGTTCGGCGGGATCTGGCCCTACGAGCAGTACTTC; CDR3: CASSLFGGIWPYEQYF
size: many; D: NA; J: TRBJ2-2; length: 14; V: TRBV12-3/TRBV12-4; DNA: TGTGCCAGCAGTTCTTTAGGGAGCACCGGGGAGCTGTTTTTT; CDR3: CASSSLGSTGELFF
size: many; D: TRBD2; J: TRBJ2-1; length: 15; V: TRBV3-1; DNA: TGTGCCAGCAGCCAACTAGCGGGAGGGGGGGATGAGCAGTTCTTC; CDR3: CASSQLAGGGDEQFF
size: many; D: NA; J: TRBJ2-5; length: 13; V: TRBV3-1; DNA: TGTGCCAGCAGCCCTGGTGCCCAAGAGACCCAGTACTTC; CDR3: CASSPGAQETQYF
size: many; D: TRBD2; J: TRBJ2-3; length: 17; V: TRBV12-3/TRBV12-4; DNA: TGTGCCAGCAGTTATTACGGGCTAGCGGGAGGCTCAGATACGCAGTATTTT; CDR3: CASSYYGLAGGSDTQYF
size: NA; D: TRBD1; J: TRBJ1-1; length: 15; V: TRBV20-1; DNA: TGCAGTGCCACCAGCCCGGACAGGCCGAACACTGAAGTTTTCTTT; CDR3: CSATSPDRPNTEVFF
size: few; D: NA; J: TRBJ2-5; length: 13; V: TRBV10-3; DNA: TGTGCCATCAGTGACGGGGGGCGAGAGACCCAGTACTTC; CDR3: CAISDGGRETQYF
size: many; D: NA; J: TRBJ2-1; length: 17; V: TRBV6-2/TRBV6-3; DNA: TGTGCCAGCAGTTACTCGGAAGGACAGCCCGTACACAATGAGCAGTTCTTC; CDR3: CASSYSEGQPVHNEQFF
size: many; D: NA; J: TRBJ2-5; length: 16; V: TRBV7-7; DNA: TGTGCCAGCAGCTTTCGGACCAGCGCCTTGGGAGAGACCCAGTACTTC; CDR3: CASSFRTSALGETQYF
size: NA; D: NA; J: TRBJ1-2; length: 14; V: TRBV20-1; DNA: TGCAGTGCTAGTCATGTAGAGGGCGGCTATGGCTACACCTTC; CDR3: CSASHVEGGYGYTF
size: NA; D: TRBD2; J: TRBJ2-1; length: 14; V: TRBV24-1; DNA: TGTGCCACCAAAGGGACTAGCCTTCCCAATGAGCAGTTCTTC; CDR3: CATKGTSLPNEQFF
size: NA; D: NA; J: TRBJ2-1; length: 14; V: TRBV30; DNA: TGTGCCTGGAATTCCGGGGGCTCGTACAATGAGCAGTTCTTC; CDR3: CAWNSGGSYNEQFF
size: many; D: NA; J: TRBJ2-5; length: 14; V: TRBV5-1; DNA: TGCGCCAGCAACGAGGGACACCACCAAGAGACCCAGTACTTC; CDR3: CASNEGHHQETQYF
size: many; D: NA; J: TRBJ2-1; length: 14; V: TRBV20-1; DNA: TGCAGTGCTAGGGGCCCTACCCCCTACAATGAGCAGTTCTTC; CDR3: CSARGPTPYNEQFF
size: few; D: NA; J: TRBJ2-2; length: 12; V: TRBV7-9; DNA: TGTGCCAGCAGCCTCCTAAACGGGGAGCTGTTTTTT; CDR3: CASSLLNGELFF
size: NA; D: NA; J: TRBJ1-6; length: 15; V: TRBV5-1; DNA: TGCGCCAGCAGCTTGGTGAATAATGTGAATTCACCCCTCCACTTT; CDR3: CASSLVNNVNSPLHF
size: few; D: NA; J: TRBJ1-2; length: 12; V: TRBV5-1; DNA: TGCGCCAGCAGCTTGGACAGGGCTGGCTACACCTTC; CDR3: CASSLDRAGYTF
size: NA; D: NA; J: TRBJ2-7; length: 12; V: TRBV12-3/TRBV12-4; DNA: TGTGCCAGCAGTACCCTCGGACTCGAGCAGTACTTC; CDR3: CASSTLGLEQYF
size: many; D: TRBD1; J: TRBJ2-7; length: 16; V: TRBV18; DNA: TGTGCCAGCTCACCACCGACCGGGACAGGGCTGGGCGAGCAGTACTTC; CDR3: CASSPPTGTGLGEQYF
size: many; D: NA; J: TRBJ1-5; length: 14; V: TRBV15; DNA: TGTGCCACCGGGCGAGACAACGGCCATCAGCCCCAGCATTTT; CDR3: CATGRDNGHQPQHF
size: many; D: NA; J: TRBJ1-1; length: 15; V: TRBV5-6; DNA: TGTGCCAGCAGCGCCACGGTCCCAGACGACACTGAAGCTTTCTTT; CDR3: CASSATVPDDTEAFF
size: many; D: TRBD1; J: TRBJ2-7; length: 15; V: TRBV29-1; DNA: TGCAGCGTTGACTCTCCAAACAGGGGGCTCTACGAGCAGTACTTC; CDR3: CSVDSPNRGLYEQYF
size: few; D: NA; J: TRBJ2-2; length: 14; V: TRBV14; DNA: TGTGCCAGCAGCCAAGATATCGCTCTCGGGGAGCTGTTTTTT; CDR3: CASSQDIALGELFF
size: many; D: NA; J: TRBJ2-3; length: 17; V: TRBV20-1; DNA: TGCAGTGCTAGAGGAGGGGGTGAGGGGGTGAGGGAGGATACGCAGTATTTT; CDR3: CSARGGGEGVREDTQYF
size: many; D: NA; J: TRBJ2-2; length: 16; V: TRBV3-1; DNA: TGTGCCAGCAGCCAAGATCCCCGGAGGGTCACCGGGGAGCTGTTTTTT; CDR3: CASSQDPRRVTGELFF